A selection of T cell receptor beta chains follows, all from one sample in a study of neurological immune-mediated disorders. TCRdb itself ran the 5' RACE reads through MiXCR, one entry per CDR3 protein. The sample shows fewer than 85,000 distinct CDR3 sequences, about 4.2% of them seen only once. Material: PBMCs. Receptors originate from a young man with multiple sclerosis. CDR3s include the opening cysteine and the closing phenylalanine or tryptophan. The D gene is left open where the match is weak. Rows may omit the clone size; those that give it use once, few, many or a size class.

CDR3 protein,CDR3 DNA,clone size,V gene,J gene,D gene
CASSLSVRGTEAFF,TGCGCCAGCAGCTTGTCCGTAAGGGGTACTGAAGCTTTCTTT,many,TRBV5-1,TRBJ1-1,-
CASSWGQVGGYEQYF,TGCGCCAGCAGCTGGGGACAGGTAGGGGGCTACGAGCAGTACTTC,few,TRBV5-1,TRBJ2-7,TRBD1
CASSTQGGTDTQYF,TGTGCCAGCAGCACACAGGGAGGCACAGATACGCAGTATTTT,many,TRBV9,TRBJ2-3,-
CASSQDVGQGRSLAGGEQYF,TGCGCCAGCAGCCAAGATGTGGGGCAGGGAAGGAGTCTAGCGGGGGGCGAGCAGTACTTC,many,TRBV4-1,TRBJ2-7,TRBD2
CSARVGQGPGEQYF,TGCAGTGCTAGAGTTGGCCAGGGACCTGGCGAGCAGTACTTC,many,TRBV20-1,TRBJ2-7,-
CASSMARAADTQYF,TGTGCCAGTAGTATGGCCAGGGCGGCAGATACGCAGTATTTT,-,TRBV19,TRBJ2-3,-
CASSPPVRGSSYNEQFF,TGTGCCAGCTCACCACCGGTGCGGGGGAGCTCCTACAATGAGCAGTTCTTC,-,TRBV18,TRBJ2-1,TRBD2
CASSTAKKIQYF,TGTGCCAGCAGTACAGCCAAAAAAATTCAGTATTTC,-,TRBV2,TRBJ2-4,-
CSAVKTGYSYEQYF,TGCAGTGCCGTGAAGACAGGGTACTCCTACGAGCAGTACTTC,many,TRBV20-1,TRBJ2-7,TRBD1
CASSAAGGGTDTQYF,TGTGCCAGCAGCGCCGCCGGCGGGGGAACAGATACGCAGTATTTT,many,TRBV7-3,TRBJ2-3,TRBD2
CSARVGGVDTGELFF,TGCAGTGCTAGAGTAGGAGGGGTAGACACCGGGGAGCTGTTTTTT,many,TRBV20-1,TRBJ2-2,-
CATSAPRGFTGELFF,TGTGCCACCAGCGCCCCCCGGGGTTTCACCGGGGAGCTGTTTTTT,many,TRBV15,TRBJ2-2,-
CATRQSQETQYF,TGTGCCACAAGACAGTCCCAAGAGACCCAGTACTTC,-,TRBV10-3,TRBJ2-5,-
CAISEAGVLSTDTQYF,TGTGCCATCAGTGAGGCAGGGGTCCTTAGCACAGATACGCAGTATTTT,many,TRBV10-3,TRBJ2-3,-